Shown below are 24 T cell receptor beta chains from a single sample sequenced in a study of blood T cell repertoires in COVID-19. Using immunoSEQ multiplex PCR, the repertoire was profiled, and TCRdb retains in-frame clones only, with some absent. Here the sample spans just under 20,000 clones, roughly 81% being singletons. Sample: peripheral blood. These receptors were taken from a human donor with active COVID-19. The donor label of this sample is uncertain.

The chain combines TRBV18 with TRBJ2-2; TRBD1 is a possible D gene (7 bases). The CDR3 loop spans 15 amino acids. Germline V gene lookup returns CDR1 KGHSH and CDR2 LQKENI. Trimming took 0 bases from V and 6 from J, leaving 11 bases between them. The CDR3 sequence is CASSPPSGGSGELFF. The CDR3 DNA reads as TGTGCCAGCTCACCACCGTCAGGGGGGTCCGGGGAGCTGTTTTTT.

V usage is TRBV4-2 and J usage is TRBJ1-3; the D is unclear. V gave up 4 bases and J gave up 6 bases, with 13 bases separating them. The CDR3 extends over 14 amino acids. CDR1 and CDR2 from the germline V gene are LGHNA and YNFKEQ. The CDR3 spells CASSPRGAQNTIYF. Here the CDR3 DNA reads TGTGCCAGCAGCCCACGGGGAGCGCAAAACACCATATATTTT.

The DNA of the CDR3 is TGTGCCAGCAGCCAGGGGTCGGGGGGGCCGGCAGATACGCAGTATTTT. This sequence encodes CASSQGSGGPADTQYF. This chain uses TRBV4-2 with TRBJ2-3; 8 bases agree with TRBD2. Losses at the gene ends were 3 bases for V and 4 bases for J; bases not matched to a gene: 9. This CDR3 region has 16 residues. In germline, CDR1 is LGHNA, CDR2 YNFKEQ.

This clone was recorded only once. The chain is built from TRBV4-1 and TRBJ2-1; D is undetermined. Germline V gene data show CDR1 as MGHRA and CDR2 as YSYEKL. The V end was cut by 0 bases, the J end by 5 bases, with 2 bases between. The CDR3 consists of 12 residues. The CDR3 region has the DNA TGCGCCAGCAGCCAAGATAACAATGAGCAGTTCTTC. Its protein is CASSQDNNEQFF.

V gene TRBV27 combines with J gene TRBJ1-2; 12 positions match TRBD1. Germline trimming cut 3 bases from V and 7 bases from J; bases unmatched to any gene: 9. CDR1 MNHEY and CDR2 SMNVEV come from the germline V gene (reference sequence). The CDR3 length is 16 residues. CDR3 in DNA: TGTGCCAGCAGTTTTGTGGGACAGGGGGCGTACGGTGGCTACACCTTC. Its translation: CASSFVGQGAYGGYTF.

This clone was seen only once. The chain couples TRBV28 to TRBJ2-7; 7 bases line up with TRBD1. This CDR3 comprises 15 residues. Germline trimming cut 7 bases from V and 0 bases from J; bases unmatched to any gene: 9. Germline CDR1 MDHEN, CDR2 SYDVKM. The CDR3 loop reads CASTPTGKSSYEQYF. The CDR3 nucleotides are TGTGCCAGCACCCCGACAGGGAAAAGCTCCTACGAGCAGTACTTC.

V is TRBV5-8 and J is TRBJ2-1; 7 nucleotides line up with TRBD1. V dropped 4 bases and J dropped 2; count of bases not matched to a gene: 18. The CDR3 is 19 amino acids. The germline CDR1 and CDR2 sequences are SGHTS and YDEGEE. CDR3 loop: CASSQRVTGAPFPYNEQFF. DNA for the CDR3: TGTGCCAGCAGCCAACGGGTAACAGGGGCCCCCTTTCCCTACAATGAGCAGTTCTTC. The full variable domain, with the rest looked up from reference TRBV5-8 and TRBJ2-1, is EAGVTQSPTHLIKTRGQQATLRCSPISGHTSVYWYQQALGLGLQFLLWYDEGEERNRGNFPPRFSGRQFPNYSSELNVNALELEDSALYLCASSQRVTGAPFPYNEQFFGPGTRLTVL.

The chain recombines TRBV6-5 with TRBJ2-7, with 7 bases that match TRBD1. V shed 6 bases and J 0 bases; nucleotides not matched to a gene: 8. CDR1 and CDR2 from the germline V gene are MNHEY and SVGAGI. The CDR3 contains 15 residues. The DNA of the CDR3 is TGTGCCAGCAGATCCATTGGGACAGTCTCCTACGAGCAGTACTTC. Translating it yields CASRSIGTVSYEQYF.

The CDR3 sequence is CASSIGQMNTEAFF. The CDR3 nucleotides read TGTGCCAGTAGTATCGGACAGATGAACACTGAAGCTTTCTTT. This chain links TRBV19 with TRBJ1-1, with a possible D match to TRBD1 (6 bases). Looked up from germline, CDR1 is LNHDA and CDR2 is SQIVND (reference sequence). V was shortened by 3 bases and J by 0 bases, with 8 bases between the two germline ends. The CDR3 totals 14 residues.

The chain couples TRBV6-5 to TRBJ2-3; 13 nucleotides line up with TRBD2. Looked up from germline, CDR1 is MNHEY and CDR2 is SVGAGI. The CDR3 consists of 16 residues. V trimming: 2 bases; J trimming: 5 bases; junction bases outside the gene matches: 4. The CDR3: CASSYRGTSGIDTQYF. CDR3 bases: TGTGCCAGCAGTTACCGAGGGACTAGCGGGATAGATACGCAGTATTTT.

The chain couples TRBV18 to TRBJ2-3; TRBD2 matches 7 bases. The junction had 12 bases not matched to a gene; V was cut back by 5 bases and J by 4 bases. Germline V CDR1 and CDR2: KGHSH, LQKENI. This CDR3 spans 16 amino acids. Written as DNA, the CDR3 is TGTGCCAGCTCAAACCCGTTTGGGAGGGCCCCAGATACGCAGTATTTT. Its translation: CASSNPFGRAPDTQYF.

The CDR3 sequence is CASSPTSGGAYEQYF. The CDR3 DNA reads as TGTGCCAGCAGCCCGACTAGCGGGGGTGCCTACGAGCAGTACTTC. The chain couples TRBV25-1 to TRBJ2-7, with TRBD2 identical over 12 bases. V trimming: 6 bases; J trimming: 2 bases; junction bases outside the gene matches: 5. The CDR3 contains 15 residues. In germline, CDR1 is MGHDK, CDR2 SYGVNS.

CDR3: CASSPGTANTEAFF. DNA for the CDR3: TGTGCCAGCTCACCAGGGACAGCGAACACTGAAGCTTTCTTT. This chain uses TRBV18 with TRBJ1-1; 7 positions agree with TRBD1. Per germline, CDR1 KGHSH and CDR2 LQKENI. Trimming removed 2 bases from V and 1 base from J; junction bases left unmatched: 1. The CDR3 is 14 amino acids.

Relative to its sample, this clone is large. The DNA for the CDR3 is TGCGCCAGCAGCTTGGTCCTAGCGGATACGCAGTATTTT. It translates to CASSLVLADTQYF. This rearrangement joins TRBV5-1 to TRBJ2-3; D perhaps matches TRBD2 (6 bases). In germline, CDR1 is SGHRS, CDR2 YFSETQ. The CDR3 runs to 13 residues. Trimming pared 0 bases from V and 6 bases from J, leaving 8 bases between.

The chain joins TRBV28 to TRBJ1-1, with D hard to call. CDR1 is MDHEN, CDR2 SYDVKM, per germline. The CDR3 totals 13 residues. V dropped 2 bases and J dropped 9 bases, with 13 bases sitting between them. The CDR3 protein is CASSLNADSKAFF. In DNA form, the CDR3 reads TGTGCCAGCAGTTTAAATGCGGACTCGAAAGCTTTCTTT.

This clone appeared a single time. The chain joins TRBV5-6 to TRBJ2-7; 7 bases align to TRBD1. Germline CDR1 and CDR2: SGHDT and YYEEEE. The CDR3 has 11 residues. V lost 3 bases, J lost 6 bases, and 0 bases stayed unmatched. DNA for the CDR3: TGTGCCAGCAGCTGGGACAGCGAGCAGTACTTC. Protein product: CASSWDSEQYF.

This clone was found once. The genes are TRBV5-1 and TRBJ2-1, with 12 nucleotides matching TRBD2. This CDR3 contains 23 residues. V lost 4 bases and J lost 1; bases outside the gene matches: 24. Germline CDR1 and CDR2: SGHRS and YFSETQ. CDR3 sequence (DNA): TGCGCCAGCAGCGTATCCGGGACTAGCGGGTCCCGAATCCCGTATAGGTCCTACAATGAGCAGTTCTTC. Amino acids: CASSVSGTSGSRIPYRSYNEQFF.

The chain employs TRBV28 and TRBJ1-5; 7 nucleotides match TRBD1. V was clipped by 5 bases and J by 5 bases; unmatched bases: 9. The CDR3 runs 15 residues. Germline-derived CDR1 and CDR2 are MDHEN and SYDVKM. The CDR3, as DNA: TGTGCCAGCAGTACACCGACAGGGTATTATCAGCCCCAGCATTTT. It codes for CASSTPTGYYQPQHF.

V usage is TRBV6-5 and J usage is TRBJ2-1; 7 nucleotides agree with TRBD1. Germline CDR1 is MNHEY and CDR2 is SVGAGI. J gave up 7 bases and V 6 bases, and 12 bases lay outside the gene matches. The CDR3 runs to 15 residues. The CDR3 region is CASRAGGALRNEQFF. The CDR3 nucleotides are TGTGCCAGCAGGGCAGGGGGTGCCCTTAGGAATGAGCAGTTCTTC.

This clone was detected only once. This chain connects TRBV5-4 to TRBJ2-5; 8 positions agree with TRBD2. The germline V gene encodes CDR1 SGHNT and CDR2 YYREEE (reference sequence). Trimming took 2 bases from V and 5 from J; bases not matched to a gene: 5. The CDR3 contains 14 residues. CDR3 in amino acids: CASSFIGGAETQYF. The CDR3 DNA sequence: TGTGCCAGCAGCTTCATCGGGGGGGCCGAGACCCAGTACTTC.

This chain links TRBV9 with TRBJ2-2; a possible D gene is TRBD1 (5 bases). CDR1 is SGDLS and CDR2 is YYNGEE in the germline V gene. The CDR3 covers 14 residues. V shed 0 bases and J shed 6 bases, with 9 bases lying between them. CDR3 sequence: CASSVGGASGELFF. Here the CDR3 DNA reads TGTGCCAGCAGCGTAGGGGGCGCCTCCGGGGAGCTGTTTTTT. Combining the CDR3 with reference TRBV9 and TRBJ2-2 gives the whole variable domain DSGVTQTPKHLITATGQRVTLRCSPRSGDLSVYWYQQSLDQGLQFLIQYYNGEERAKGNILERFSAQQFPDLHSELNLSSLELGDSALYFCASSVGGASGELFFGEGSRLTVL.

This chain joins TRBV3-1 (or the pseudogene TRBV3-2) and TRBJ2-7, with D unresolved. Germline V CDR1 and CDR2: LGHDT, YNNKEL (reference sequence). V lost 3 bases to trimming and J lost 1 base, with 7 bases between them. The CDR3 contains 13 residues. The CDR3 region has the DNA TGTGCCAGCAGCCAGCTCCGGTCCTACGAGCAGTACTTC. Protein sequence: CASSQLRSYEQYF.

The chain employs TRBV4-3 and TRBJ2-1; D is perhaps TRBD1 (6 bases). V lost 4 bases, J lost 3 bases, and 7 bases lay in between. CDR1 and CDR2 from the germline V gene are LGHNA and YSLEER. CDR3 length: 13 residues. The CDR3 nucleotides are TGCGCCAGCAGCCCGACAGGCTACAATGAGCAGTTCTTC. It yields the protein CASSPTGYNEQFF.

The gene calls are TRBV5-5 and TRBJ2-7; 8 nucleotides agree with TRBD2. Losses at the gene ends were 5 bases for V and 0 bases for J; bases not matched to a gene: 7. The CDR3 contains 15 residues. Germline lookup yields CDR1 SGHKS and CDR2 YYEKEE (reference sequence). CDR3 sequence: CASRQSGGFSYEQYF. The CDR3, as DNA: TGTGCCAGCAGACAAAGCGGGGGATTCTCCTACGAGCAGTACTTC.